Below, one TCR beta chain is given with its context. No antigen is known for it. The CDR3 sequence is 15 residues long. Following a re-call of the 5' RACE reads, TCRdb has one entry per CDR3 protein and lacks DNA. The sample totals over 350,000 distinct CDR3 sequences. The data were obtained in a study of T cells expressing NK-cell markers. Study-level findings and limits: For about six donors, the dominant NKG2C+ clonotypes made up roughly 1.0-7.0% of their CD8+ T cells. Unclear, still, was the HCMV specificity of the expanded NKG2C+ T cell clones.

The chain joins TRBV12-3 or TRBV12-4 to TRBJ2-1; lacking DNA, the TRBD2 call made by TCRdb goes unchecked. The sequenced sample consisted of blood T cells: a sorted CD56 or NKG2C T cell subset, CD4+ or CD8+ T cells, or bulk PBMC T cells (not recorded which). The TCR sequence derives from a woman between 50 and 59 years old in good health. The CDR3 sequence is CASRTGTSGIVELFF.